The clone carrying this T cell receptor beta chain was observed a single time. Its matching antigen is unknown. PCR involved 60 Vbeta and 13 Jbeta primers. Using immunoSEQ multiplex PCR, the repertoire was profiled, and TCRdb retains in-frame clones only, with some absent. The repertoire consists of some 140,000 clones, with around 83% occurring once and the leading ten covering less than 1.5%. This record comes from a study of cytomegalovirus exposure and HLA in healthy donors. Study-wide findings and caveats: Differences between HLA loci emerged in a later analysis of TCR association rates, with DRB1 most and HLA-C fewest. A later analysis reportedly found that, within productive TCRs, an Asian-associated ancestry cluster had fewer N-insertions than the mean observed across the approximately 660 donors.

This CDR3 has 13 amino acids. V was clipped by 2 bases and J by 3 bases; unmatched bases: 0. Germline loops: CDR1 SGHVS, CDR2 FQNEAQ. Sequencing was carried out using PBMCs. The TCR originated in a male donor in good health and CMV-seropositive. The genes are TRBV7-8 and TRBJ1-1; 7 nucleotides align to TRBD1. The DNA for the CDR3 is TGTGCCAGCAGCTTACAGGGGGACACTGAAGCTTTCTTT. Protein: CASSLQGDTEAFF.